This TCR beta chain was identified during a study of graft-versus-host responses after intestinal transplantation. Study-wide results and caveats: Those patients showing graft-donor T cell macrochimerism displayed high graft-versus-host to host-versus-graft clonal ratios in allografts. Early post-transplant declines in HvG were associated with peak levels of circulating GvH clones. Recipient marrow held GvH clones, some first seen in ileum or blood.

The CDR3 is made up of 17 amino acids. The V gene end was trimmed by 0 bases and the J gene end by 3 bases; junction bases not matched to a gene: 5. Germline values: CDR1 SEHNR, CDR2 FQNEAQ (reference sequence). With regard to this clone: Antigen specificity is unknown.

Sequenced by immunoSEQ multiplex PCR; TCRdb stores in-frame clones only, minus some. The data contain some 8,700 clones, 93% of them singletons. This TCR came from a human patient who received an intestinal transplant, so some T cells may come from the graft donor. The sample here was PBMCs, taken 11 days after intestinal transplantation. V usage is TRBV7-9 and J usage is TRBJ2-3; 11 nucleotides agree with TRBD2. The DNA for the CDR3 is TGTGCCAGCAGCTTAGCGCACGTAGCGGGGGGGACAGATACGCAGTATTTT. Its translation is CASSLAHVAGGTDTQYF.